This T cell receptor beta chain was found in a study of shared clonotypes between healthy human individuals. In germline, CDR1 is MNHEY, CDR2 SMNVEV (reference sequence). Trimming removed 2 bases from V and 7 bases from J, with 12 bases in between. This CDR3 contains 15 residues. Comment on this clone: The antigen is undetermined.

Study-wide findings and caveats: Sequencing depth was expected to affect clonotype sharing among donors.

Genomic DNA (from each subset) was split evenly across several immunoSEQ plates. Some 29,000 T cell genomes (approximately 0.2 ug DNA) went into each sorted-subset replicate. TCRdb's table, derived via immunoSEQ multiplex PCR, lists solely in-frame clones and lacks some. The sample has around 2,000,000 clones; roughly 95% are singletons. Terminally differentiated effector memory CD45RA+ cells were excluded from the naive CD8 cells, which were CD45RO-negative and positively selected for CCR7. This TCR was sampled from a man between 18 and 35 years old in good health. Input material: naive CD8+ T cells sorted from blood. V is TRBV27 and J is TRBJ1-6; tentatively, D is TRBD1 (6 bases). CDR3 DNA: TGTGCCAGCAGTTTAAACAGGGTCATGAATTCACCCCTCCACTTT. Protein sequence: CASSLNRVMNSPLHF.